The 20 T cell receptor beta chains below were found in one sample sequenced in a study of CD8 T cells in Susac syndrome. A quantity of about 0.5 to 1 ug RNA underwent reverse transcription using random hexamers. MiXCR was run by TCRdb on the immunoSEQ multiplex PCR reads, yielding one entry per CDR3 protein. The sample has some 210,000 distinct CDR3 sequences; about 95% are singletons. The sample consisted of CD4+ T cells from PBMCs. The source is a human donor with Susac syndrome.

This chain links TRBV7-2 with TRBJ1-1, with unresolved D. The CDR3 totals 14 residues. Looked up from germline, CDR1 is SGHTA and CDR2 is FQGNSA. Trimming shortened V by 2 bases and J by 4 bases, and 11 bases separated the two germline ends. CDR3 bases: TGTGCCAGCAGCTTATCGATAATTGGCACTGAAGCTTTCTTT. Encoded protein: CASSLSIIGTEAFF. The full variable domain, completed using reference TRBV7-2 and TRBJ1-1, is GAGVSQSPSNKVTEKGKDVELRCDPISGHTALYWYRQSLGQGLEFLIYFQGNSAPDKSGLPSDRFSAERTGGSVSTLTIQRTQQEDSAVYLCASSLSIIGTEAFFGQGTRLTVV.

This chain links TRBV20-1 with TRBJ2-3, with 8 bases that match TRBD1. This CDR3 is 13 amino acids long. V was clipped by 6 bases and J by 2 bases; unmatched bases: 4. Germline V gene lookup returns CDR1 DFQATT and CDR2 SNEGSKA (reference sequence). The CDR3 region has the DNA TGCAGTGCACGGGACAGGCTCACAGATACGCAGTATTTT. Protein sequence: CSARDRLTDTQYF.

V is TRBV30 and J is TRBJ1-5; no clear D. V was cut by 3 bases and J by 0 bases, with 9 bases left in between. This CDR3 spans 14 amino acids. Germline V gene sequence: CDR1 GTSNPN, CDR2 SVGIG (reference sequence). CDR3 region: CAWRGIDSNQPQHF. Written as DNA, the CDR3 is TGTGCCTGGAGAGGCATCGATAGCAATCAGCCCCAGCATTTT.

This clonotype showed up just once. The V call is TRBV3-1, the J call TRBJ1-6; D gene ambiguous. CDR3 size: 19 residues. The germline gives CDR1 LGHDT, CDR2 YNNKEL (reference sequence). The V gene lost 4 bases and the J gene lost 0 bases, with 19 bases spanning the gap. For the CDR3, the DNA is TGTGCCAGCAGCCGAAGAGGGAGGGCCGCGAGCTCCTATAATTCACCCCTCCACTTT. It specifies CASSRRGRAASSYNSPLHF.

V and J are TRBV30 and TRBJ1-2, with 8 bases matching TRBD1. CDR3 length: 13 residues. The germline CDR1 and CDR2 sequences are GTSNPN and SVGIG (reference sequence). The junction had 7 bases not matched to a gene; V was cut back by 3 bases and J by 7 bases. CDR3 bases: TGTGCCTGGAGAAGGACAGGGAATGGTGGCTACACCTTC. Translated: CAWRRTGNGGYTF.

The chain combines TRBV20-1 with TRBJ1-5; 7 bases match TRBD1. J was trimmed by 3 bases and V by 0 bases; bases with no gene match: 11. Looked up from germline, CDR1 is DFQATT and CDR2 is SNEGSKA (reference sequence). The CDR3 runs to 17 residues. CDR3 sequence: CSARDEGGQRINQPQHF. The CDR3 DNA sequence: TGCAGTGCTAGAGATGAAGGGGGACAGCGAATCAATCAGCCCCAGCATTTT.

The chain is built from TRBV15 and TRBJ1-2; perhaps TRBD1 as D (6 bases). V lost 0 bases to trimming and J lost 4 bases, with 12 bases between them. Germline V gene sequence: CDR1 LNHNV, CDR2 YYDKDF (reference sequence). The CDR3 sequence is 15 residues long. CDR3 in DNA: TGTGCCACCAGCAGAGAAAGGGCGGACAGCTATGGCTACACCTTC. Its translation: CATSRERADSYGYTF.

This chain connects TRBV6-2 or TRBV6-3 to TRBJ1-5; D not certain. The CDR3 is 13 amino acids. Germline assignment: CDR1 MNHEY and CDR2 SVGEGT. Between the trimmed V and J ends, which lost 6 bases and 3 bases, there was a span of 9 bases. The CDR3 DNA sequence: TGTGCCAGCAGGGAACAGAACAATCAGCCCCAGCATTTT. Translation gives CASREQNNQPQHF.

This clonotype was found once. The chain carries TRBV7-9 and TRBJ1-2; D remains unclear. CDR1 is SEHNR, CDR2 FQNEAQ, per germline (reference sequence). The CDR3 has 13 amino acids. V was trimmed by 5 bases and J by 8 bases, leaving 15 bases between them. DNA of the CDR3: TGTGCCAGCAGCCCTGGGGAGGGCCTGGGCTACACCTTC. Its protein product is CASSPGEGLGYTF.

This clonotype was detected only once. The V call is TRBV5-1, the J call TRBJ1-1, with unresolved D. The CDR3 sequence is 15 residues long. Germline lookup yields CDR1 SGHRS and CDR2 YFSETQ. V was trimmed by 3 bases and J by 0 bases, leaving 12 bases between them. CDR3 residues: CASSWEARVNTEAFF. The CDR3 DNA follows: TGCGCCAGCAGCTGGGAAGCACGGGTGAACACTGAAGCTTTCTTT.

The chain is built from TRBV21-1 and TRBJ2-7; the table's D call of TRBD1 was not tested on the DNA. TRBV21-1 is given as a pseudogene. This CDR3 has 16 amino acids. In DNA, the CDR3 is TGTGCCAGCAGCAAAAGAACCGGGGGCACCTCCTACGAGCAGTACTTC. Amino acid sequence: CASSKRTGGTSYEQYF.

The V and J genes are TRBV7-9 and TRBJ1-1; D is undetermined. The CDR3 is made up of 13 amino acids. In germline, CDR1 is SEHNR, CDR2 FQNEAQ (reference sequence). The ends were cut back, 0 bases at V and 7 bases at J, with 9 bases in the middle. The CDR3 coding sequence is TGTGCCAGCAGCTTAGCAGGTAGAGGTGAAGCTTTCTTT. Translating gives CASSLAGRGEAFF.

The chain couples TRBV5-1 to TRBJ2-7, with 9 nucleotides matching TRBD1. Germline assignment: CDR1 SGHRS and CDR2 YFSETQ. The J segment lost 5 bases and the V segment lost 0 bases, leaving 6 bases of the junction unmatched. This CDR3 region has 15 residues. The CDR3 is CASSLAGTGYNEQYF. The CDR3 DNA follows: TGCGCCAGCAGCTTGGCCGGGACAGGGTACAACGAGCAGTACTTC.

The chain is built from TRBV7-2 and TRBJ1-5, with D unclear. The CDR3 runs to 17 residues. Looked up from germline, CDR1 is SGHTA and CDR2 is FQGNSA. V gave up 5 bases and J gave up 3 bases, with 20 bases separating them. In DNA form, the CDR3 reads TGTGCCAGCAGCCGCCTTCAAGGGCCCGGATTCAATCAGCCCCAGCATTTT. Its translation: CASSRLQGPGFNQPQHF. Full variable domain (outside the CDR3, taken from reference TRBV7-2 and TRBJ1-5): GAGVSQSPSNKVTEKGKDVELRCDPISGHTALYWYRQSLGQGLEFLIYFQGNSAPDKSGLPSDRFSAERTGGSVSTLTIQRTQQEDSAVYLCASSRLQGPGFNQPQHFGDGTRLSIL.

In DNA form, the CDR3 reads TGTGCCTGGAGTCCCGGGACAGGGCCCGGGGCCAACGTCCTGACTTTC. Translated, it gives CAWSPGTGPGANVLTF. This sequence joins TRBV30 and TRBJ2-6, with 9 bases that match TRBD1. CDR3 length: 16 amino acids. CDR1 and CDR2 from the germline V gene are GTSNPN and SVGIG (reference sequence). J lost 4 bases, V lost 2 bases, and 6 bases had no gene match.

This chain links TRBV6-4 with TRBJ2-5; either TRBD1 or TRBD2 may supply D (5 bases each). The CDR3 extends over 13 amino acids. CDR1 is MRHNA, CDR2 SNTAGT, per germline. V was trimmed by 6 bases and J by 0 bases, leaving 8 bases between them. CDR3 region: CASSRDHQETQYF. CDR3 nucleotide sequence: TGTGCCAGCAGCCGGGACCACCAAGAGACCCAGTACTTC.

The chain uses TRBV19 and TRBJ2-1; tentatively, D is TRBD1 or TRBD2 (5 bases each). Germline CDR1 reads LNHDA; CDR2 reads SQIVND (reference sequence). V lost 4 bases to trimming and J lost 8 bases, with 21 bases between them. The CDR3 totals 16 residues. CDR3 protein: CASSTPRTRDQHEQFF. CDR3 coding DNA: TGTGCCAGTAGTACCCCCCGGACACGGGACCAGCATGAGCAGTTCTTC.

The V and J genes are TRBV2 and TRBJ2-3; 9 nucleotides match TRBD2. The CDR3 extends over 17 amino acids. The junction had 10 bases not matched to a gene; V was cut back by 4 bases and J by 2 bases. Germline V gene data show CDR1 as SNHLY and CDR2 as FYNNEI. The CDR3: CASSAPASGDFTDTQYF. For the CDR3, the DNA is TGTGCCAGCAGTGCGCCGGCTAGCGGGGACTTCACAGATACGCAGTATTTT.

This chain connects TRBV2 to TRBJ1-1, with D possibly matching TRBD1 (6 bases). From germline, CDR1 is SNHLY and CDR2 FYNNEI. V was trimmed by 4 bases and J by 2 bases, leaving 11 bases between them. This CDR3 is 14 amino acids long. The CDR3 loop reads CASSAWGGNTEAFF. In DNA form, the CDR3 reads TGTGCCAGCAGTGCTTGGGGGGGCAACACTGAAGCTTTCTTT.

The CDR3 region has the DNA TGCAGTGCTTTACTAGGGGGTTCACCCCTCCACTTT. Residues: CSALLGGSPLHF. V gene TRBV20-1 combines with J gene TRBJ1-6; a weak D match, TRBD1 (6 bases). Germline assignment: CDR1 DFQATT and CDR2 SNEGSKA (reference sequence). Trimming took off 5 bases at V and 9 bases at J, with 11 bases between the two ends. The CDR3 runs to 12 residues.